What follows are 25 T cell receptor beta chains derived from one specimen sequenced in a study of blood T cells in healthy people across ages. With a J-beta primer mix and a sample-barcoded 5' primer, a second PCR ran about 7 to 11 cycles. Via MiXCR, TCRdb re-called the 5' RACE reads, giving one row per CDR3 protein. The repertoire holds 750,000 to 950,000 distinct CDR3 sequences, with roughly 28% as singletons. The same sample was also used in a study of T cells of mothers and their children.

The sequenced sample consisted of blood. All receptors derive from a woman aged 40 to 49 in good health.

This clonotype was recorded many times. This chain links TRBV3-1 with TRBJ2-7; 7 nucleotides line up with TRBD2. The ends lost 3 bases at V and 10 bases at J; junction bases unmatched: 15. The CDR3 length is 15 residues. Germline values: CDR1 LGHDT, CDR2 YNNKEL (reference sequence). CDR3 protein: CASSQGAGLVLPQYF. In DNA form, the CDR3 reads TGTGCCAGCAGCCAGGGAGCAGGACTAGTATTGCCCCAGTACTTC.

V and J are TRBV6-5 and TRBJ1-3, with 8 positions matching TRBD1. CDR1 is MNHEY and CDR2 is SVGAGI in the germline V gene. The CDR3 totals 15 residues. V lost 5 bases and J lost 4; bases outside the gene matches: 7. The CDR3 bases are TGTGCCAGCAGTAACGACAGGGGTGGCGGAAACACCATATATTTT. Its protein product is CASSNDRGGGNTIYF.

J is TRBJ2-7 and V is TRBV4-3; D may correspond to TRBD1 or TRBD2 (5 bases each). The germline gives CDR1 LGHNA, CDR2 YSLEER. Trimming took off 1 base at V and 7 bases at J, with 17 bases between the two ends. CDR3 length equals 15 residues. CDR3: CASSQVGSLAGEQYF. The CDR3 nucleotides read TGCGCCAGCAGCCAAGTAGGGAGCCTAGCAGGGGAGCAGTACTTC.

Points on this clonotype: This clone may be a read error of a much larger clone one base away. The chain has TRBV10-3 and TRBJ2-3; possible D gene TRBD2, 5 bases. CDR3 length: 14 amino acids. Germline V gene sequence: CDR1 ENHRY, CDR2 SYGVKD. The chain's CDR3 is CAIKDGSSTDMQYF. CDR3 sequence (DNA): TGTGCCATCAAGGACGGGTCTAGCACAGATATGCAGTATTTT.

This clonotype was counted a few times. The rearrangement uses TRBV5-1 and TRBJ2-1; 8 positions agree with TRBD1. CDR1 and CDR2 (germline): SGHRS, YFSETQ. J was trimmed by 4 bases and V by 6 bases; bases with no gene match: 3. The CDR3 extends over 13 amino acids. CDR3 in DNA: TGCGCCAGCACGGGACAGGTATACAATGAGCAGTTCTTC. Its protein is CASTGQVYNEQFF. The entire variable domain, with the rest obtained from reference TRBV5-1 and TRBJ2-1, is as follows: KAGVTQTPRYLIKTRGQQVTLSCSPISGHRSVSWYQQTPGQGLQFLFEYFSETQRNKGNFPGRFSGRQFSNSRSEMNVSTLELGDSALYLCASTGQVYNEQFFGPGTRLTVL.

The V call is TRBV10-3, the J call TRBJ1-2; a possible D gene is TRBD1 (5 bases). CDR3 length: 15 amino acids. V lost 3 bases, J lost 2 bases, and 13 bases lay in between. The germline V gene encodes CDR1 ENHRY and CDR2 SYGVKD. CDR3 nucleotides: TGTGCCATCAGTGAAAAGACAGTGGACAACTATGGCTACACCTTC. Its protein is CAISEKTVDNYGYTF.

This rearrangement joins TRBV18 to TRBJ2-1; 7 nucleotides align to TRBD2. Germline-derived CDR1 and CDR2 are KGHSH and LQKENI. The CDR3 runs 13 residues. With 0 bases clipped from V and 12 bases from J, the junction kept 5 bases outside the gene matches. The CDR3 region is CASSPPGGDAQFF. The CDR3 nucleotides are TGTGCCAGCTCACCACCGGGGGGGGATGCGCAGTTCTTC.

The V and J genes are TRBV6-6 and TRBJ1-5; 7 nucleotides align to TRBD1. Germline lookup yields CDR1 MNHNY and CDR2 SVGAGI (reference sequence). V gave up 8 bases and J gave up 6 bases; unmatched junction bases: 10. The CDR3 is 14 residues long. CDR3 coding DNA: TGTGCCAGCGGACCCCAGGGGGACGGTCAGCCCCAGCATTTT. It encodes CASGPQGDGQPQHF.

V gene TRBV19 combines with J gene TRBJ2-1, with D perhaps assigned TRBD1 or TRBD2 (6 bases each). V lost 0 bases, J lost 0 bases, and 12 bases lay in between. The germline CDR1 and CDR2 sequences are LNHDA and SQIVND (reference sequence). This CDR3 contains 17 residues. CDR3 sequence (DNA): TGTGCCAGTAGTATAGATGGGGGGCGCGCCTCCTACAATGAGCAGTTCTTC. Residues: CASSIDGGRASYNEQFF.

The chain recombines TRBV6-5 with TRBJ1-1; the D is unclear. V lost 5 bases to trimming and J lost 6 bases, with 19 bases between them. The germline gives CDR1 MNHEY, CDR2 SVGAGI. There are 15 residues in the CDR3. Written as DNA, the CDR3 is TGTGCCAGCAGTACCCCGAGTCTGGGTTTACCTGAAGCTTTCTTT. This gives the protein CASSTPSLGLPEAFF.

This clonotype turned up a few times. The junction differs from germline at one of its ends, possibly a read error. The rearrangement joins TRBV2 to TRBJ2-1, with D hard to call. CDR1 is SNHLY, CDR2 FYNNEI, per germline. This CDR3 has 13 amino acids. The CDR3 bases are TGTGCCAGCAGGGAAGGAGCGACAAATGAGCAGTTCTTC. This translates into CASREGATNEQFF. Full variable domain (remainder filled in from reference TRBV2 and TRBJ2-1): EPEVTQTPSHQVTQMGQEVILRCVPISNHLYFYWYRQILGQKVEFLVSFYNNEISEKSEIFDDQFSVERPDGSNFTLKIRSTKLEDSAMYFCASREGATNEQFFGPGTRLTVL.

Many counts were recorded for this clonotype. V gene TRBV12-3 or TRBV12-4 combines with J gene TRBJ2-5; D gene unclear. V dropped 4 bases and J dropped 4 bases, with 10 bases sitting between them. The CDR3 spans 13 residues. This CDR3 is CASSYGPGETQYF. In nucleotides, the CDR3 is TGTGCCAGCAGTTACGGCCCCGGAGAGACCCAGTACTTC.

The chain carries TRBV28 and TRBJ1-2; D may be TRBD1 (5 bases). Trimming removed 2 bases at V and 7 bases at J, with 17 bases between. The CDR3 has 15 residues. Per germline, CDR1 MDHEN and CDR2 SYDVKM. The CDR3 protein is CASSLAGNRGAGYTF. The CDR3 nucleotides read TGTGCCAGCAGTTTAGCAGGGAATCGAGGCGCTGGCTACACCTTC.

At least ten counts were recorded for this clonotype. The chain combines TRBV3-1 with TRBJ2-5; weak D call: TRBD1 (6 bases). Looked up from germline, CDR1 is LGHDT and CDR2 is YNNKEL (reference sequence). The CDR3 runs 13 residues. Trimming shortened V by 5 bases and J by 11 bases, and 18 bases separated the two germline ends. CDR3 sequence: CASSTLSGVKQYF. In nucleotides, the CDR3 is TGTGCCAGCAGCACGTTGTCAGGGGTGAAGCAGTACTTC.

This clonotype was found many times. The CDR3 here is CSVRGAAYEQYF. CDR3 DNA: TGCAGTGTAAGGGGGGCGGCCTACGAGCAGTACTTC. This chain links TRBV20-1 with TRBJ2-7, with D perhaps being TRBD1 or TRBD2 (6 bases each). The germline V gene encodes CDR1 DFQATT and CDR2 SNEGSKA (reference sequence). The CDR3 sequence is 12 residues long. With 7 bases removed from V and 2 bases from J, the gap between germline ends came to 12 bases.

In this sample, this clonotype turned up a few times. The genes are TRBV5-1 and TRBJ2-1, with 8 bases lining up with TRBD1. The CDR3 extends over 14 amino acids. Germline V gene data show CDR1 as SGHRS and CDR2 as YFSETQ. With 4 bases clipped from V and 4 bases from J, the junction kept 4 bases outside the gene matches. CDR3 coding DNA: TGCGCCAGCAGCACCGGGACAGGTTACAATGAGCAGTTCTTC. Translated: CASSTGTGYNEQFF.

In this sample, this clonotype turned up many times. The CDR3 loop reads CASSDAGGTDGYTF. The CDR3 DNA sequence: TGTGCCAGCAGCGACGCAGGGGGAACGGATGGCTACACCTTC. The chain has TRBV7-3 and TRBJ1-2, with 7 bases lining up with TRBD1. Germline-derived CDR1 and CDR2 are SGHTA and FQGTGA. Trimming cost V 5 bases and J 6 bases; bases outside gene matches: 9. The CDR3 loop spans 14 amino acids. The full variable domain, its missing parts supplied by reference TRBV7-3 and TRBJ1-2, is GAGVSQTPSNKVTEKGKYVELRCDPISGHTALYWYRQSLGQGPEFLIYFQGTGAADDSGLPNDRFFAVRPEGSVSTLKIQRTERGDSAVYLCASSDAGGTDGYTFGSGTRLTVV.

This clonotype was recorded only once. The gene calls are TRBV7-3 and TRBJ2-3, with 11 positions matching TRBD2. Trimming took 5 bases from V and 7 from J; bases not matched to a gene: 5. CDR3 length: 14 amino acids. Germline CDR1 and CDR2: SGHTA and FQGTGA. The CDR3 reads CASSEGLAENTQYF. In nucleotides, the CDR3 is TGTGCCAGCAGCGAGGGACTAGCGGAGAATACGCAGTATTTT.

This clonotype showed up just a few times. The V call is TRBV2, the J call TRBJ2-3; TRBD2 matches 9 bases. V was clipped by 3 bases and J by 1 base; unmatched bases: 5. The CDR3 consists of 16 residues. The germline V gene has CDR1 SNHLY and CDR2 FYNNEI. As DNA, the CDR3 is TGTGCCAGCAGTGAGCGAGCGGGGGGACGCACAGATACGCAGTATTTT. Amino acids: CASSERAGGRTDTQYF. Combining the CDR3 with reference TRBV2 and TRBJ2-3 gives the whole variable domain EPEVTQTPSHQVTQMGQEVILRCVPISNHLYFYWYRQILGQKVEFLVSFYNNEISEKSEIFDDQFSVERPDGSNFTLKIRSTKLEDSAMYFCASSERAGGRTDTQYFGPGTRLTVL.

This clonotype was observed at least ten times. This chain uses TRBV29-1 with TRBJ2-1; possibly TRBD1 or TRBD2 for D (5 bases each). The CDR3 is 15 amino acids. The germline gives CDR1 SQVTM, CDR2 ANQGSEA. V was pared by 7 bases and J by 0 bases, with 16 bases between. In nucleotides, the CDR3 is TGCAGCGCCGCCAAGGGACCAGTCTCCTACAATGAGCAGTTCTTC. Its translation is CSAAKGPVSYNEQFF.

This clonotype occurred a few times. The rearrangement uses TRBV20-1 and TRBJ1-4; 11 nucleotides line up with TRBD1. Germline loops: CDR1 DFQATT, CDR2 SNEGSKA (reference sequence). This CDR3 has 15 amino acids. Germline trimming cut 5 bases from V and 8 bases from J; bases unmatched to any gene: 10. CDR3 loop: CSAGRRDRGGEKLFF. CDR3 coding DNA: TGCAGTGCTGGGCGCCGGGACAGGGGGGGAGAAAAACTGTTTTTT.

The chain joins TRBV28 to TRBJ2-7; D is unclear. Germline V gene lookup returns CDR1 MDHEN and CDR2 SYDVKM. CDR3 length equals 12 residues. Trimming shortened V by 5 bases and J by 7 bases, and 12 bases separated the two germline ends. In nucleotides, the CDR3 is TGTGCCAGCAGTCCGGTCTGGGATGAGCAGTACTTC. Translated, it gives CASSPVWDEQYF.

In its sample, this clonotype was seen a few times. The genes are TRBV28 and TRBJ1-1; D might be TRBD1 (5 bases). Trimming removed 5 bases from V and 7 bases from J, with 11 bases in between. The CDR3 covers 12 residues. CDR1 MDHEN and CDR2 SYDVKM come from the germline V gene. The CDR3 bases are TGTGCCAGCAGTACACAGGACCTTGAAGCTTTCTTT. Its translation is CASSTQDLEAFF.

The chain recombines TRBV9 with TRBJ2-3, with D tentatively TRBD1 (6 bases). Germline-derived CDR1 and CDR2 are SGDLS and YYNGEE. This CDR3 is 13 amino acids long. The V and J ends lost 3 bases and 4 bases respectively, with 9 bases between them. CDR3 coding DNA: TGTGCCAGCAGCGGGACAGTCCCAGATACGCAGTATTTT. Its translation is CASSGTVPDTQYF.

To note about this clonotype: Since a much larger clone is just one base distant, this may be a read error. The V call is TRBV20-1, the J call TRBJ2-4; D uncertain. CDR1 is DFQATT and CDR2 is SNEGSKA in the germline V gene (reference sequence). Trimming stripped 6 bases from V and 13 bases from J, with 13 bases between. There are 10 residues in the CDR3. The CDR3 sequence: CSALMNEQYF. The DNA of the CDR3 is TGCAGTGCGCTCATGAATGAGCAGTACTTC.